One T cell receptor (beta chain) is described in this entry. Its specific antigen is unknown. There are no base qualities to consult, and no much larger clone falls within one base. This sample is part of a study of cytomegalovirus exposure and HLA in healthy donors (dated 2017 in TCRdb). Broadly, across the study: In an earlier analysis of 550 to 750 of the donors, 250 to 300 Gb of sequence data and 100 million or so unique TCR beta sequences from about 190 million T cells were reported. HLA typing included class I and class II loci at four-digit resolution. Four or five DR-DQ haplotypes were handled as single units for association and clustering because linkage in the cohort was strong. High-throughput TCR immunosequencing, statistical association of individual TCRs with disease status, and machine learning were combined to predict cytomegalovirus infection status. Typing coverage varied by locus: about 620-630 donors for A, B, C, DRB1 and DQB1; roughly 560 for DQA1; more than 600 for DPA1; more than 450 for DPB1. Among roughly 400 genotyped donors of the cohort, an average of roughly 230,000 unique TCR beta nucleotide sequences was sequenced per donor, of which about 19% were non-productive. The genetic ancestry cluster associated with self-reported Caucasian donors included over 80% of the roughly 400 genotyped donors. The study aimed to test whether cataloging public T cell receptors could reveal signatures of past pathogen exposure. A separate validation cohort of about 110 different subjects was used in addition to the approximately 640-subject first cohort. All discovery cohort repertoires had been generated on a single sequencing platform. An earlier analysis of 587 of the donors applied high-throughput TCR beta sequencing to assess whether each TCR beta V gene segment acted as functional or pseudogenic. The T cell repertoires of 666 subjects were profiled by immunosequencing and related to cytomegalovirus serostatus. Donor age, sex, ethnicity and CMV serostatus were compiled together with the repertoire data. In a later analysis, previously published TCR beta repertoires from some 640 donors were re-analyzed and high-resolution HLA genotyping was added so that TCR occurrence patterns could be studied. A later genetic analysis took genome-wide SNP genotypes for about 55% of the 666 donors and used that subset as a discovery cohort. About 310 gigabases of sequencing data and approximately 93 million unique TCR sequences were included in an early release covering about 700 HLA-typed donors. In the later analysis, no new phenotypic data were used to find candidate immune exposures; instead, reliance was placed on TCR beta sequences and their occurrence across donors. The study at large found these results: Because HLA typing was unavailable for some donors at each locus, only the typed subset was used in association tests. In a later analysis, over 15,000 TCR beta sequences were associated with specific HLA alleles at a false discovery rate of 0.05. A further reported finding was that TCR beta sequences accurately predicted the HLA-A and HLA-B alleles for most subjects in the first cohort. Across donors, most TCR sequences were observed very rarely, whereas some public TCRs were present in many individuals. An association between a missense DCLRE1C variant and V-gene and J-gene trimming of TCR beta chains was found in a later genetic analysis and replicated in an independent cohort. Roughly uniform sequencing depth across donors was assumed in presence/absence analyses, although this assumption may not hold. Immune exposure information for the cohort was limited to CMV serostatus. The authors suggested that the approach could potentially be generalized to other disease states and immunological phenotypes. A few of the identified cytomegalovirus-associated TCR beta chains were confirmed in vitro to be specific for cytomegalovirus antigens. In an earlier analysis of approximately 590 of the donors, most TCR beta V segments appeared in productive rearrangements about 87% or about 30% of the time, broadly matching IMGT annotations. In a later analysis, the rate of TCR association differed among HLA loci, with DRB1 alleles having the most associated TCRs and HLA-C alleles having the fewest. In both the original and validation cohorts, the classifier was reported to diagnose cytomegalovirus status with high specificity and sensitivity. Approximately 16 rarely observed V segments, including chromosome 9 orphons, were excluded from the earlier analysis of a few hundred of the donors because counts were too low. A later analysis found that most CMV-associated TCR beta chains appeared HLA-restricted, with HLA associations seemingly driven largely by CMV exposure. According to a later analysis, parvovirus B19, influenza, CMV and Epstein-Barr virus appeared linked to several top co-occurrence clusters. Some IMGT-functional V segments, including TRBV6-2 and TRBV6-3, could not be told apart with the 87-base-pair reads, so those segments were excluded. Linkage disequilibrium might explain the correlated functional status among segregating V segments, but an unknown experimental factor could not be excluded. This cohort had only TCR beta chains sequenced, and the lack of alpha or paired-chain data limited which features could be detected. Compared with the roughly 670-donor mean, donors in an Asian-associated ancestry cluster had fewer N-insertions in productive TCRs, according to a later genetic analysis. In the study, approximately 160 TCR beta chains were listed as associated with cytomegalovirus. In a later analysis, HLA-associated TCR beta chains showed more clonal expansion and lower generation probabilities than non-associated chains that were equally common. Strong co-occurrence of HLA alleles, especially DR and DQ, made assigning TCR associations to individual alleles difficult. A group of highly shared sequence variants was considered likely to be a technical artifact of the sequencing pipeline.

Receptor amplification or capture employed the immunoSEQ multiplex PCR assay. For the multiplex PCR, a mixture combining 60 forward primers for TCR Vbeta segments and 13 reverse primers for TCR Jbeta segments was used. The CDR3 region of rearranged TCR beta genes was amplified from genomic DNA with a multiplex PCR assay. On the Illumina HiSeq System, the amplified TCR beta libraries were sequenced as 87-base-pair reads. Turning to the authors' computational methods: A later analysis counted about 80 million unique TCR beta chains across the approximately 700 repertoires, and some 11 million of these chains were shared by at least two donors. A nearest-neighbor algorithm error-corrected the raw reads and collapsed the reads into unique sequences, merging closely related sequences to remove PCR and sequencing errors. V, D and J gene segments were assigned by aligning CDR3 sequences to IMGT reference sequences. Each retained sequence needed at least a six-nucleotide match to both a V gene segment and a J gene segment. Rearrangements were called productive when the CDR3 lacked stop codons and stayed in frame with V and J; all others were non-productive. CDR3 was defined according to IMGT convention as the region running from the second conserved V-encoded cysteine to the conserved J-encoded phenylalanine. The earlier analysis of about 640 of the donors excluded any sequence lacking an unambiguous match to a single V gene segment. An earlier analysis of several hundred of the donors called V segments functional above 56.7% productive rearrangements and segregating when the between-donor standard deviation exceeded 5%. A statistical classification framework was built to diagnose cytomegalovirus status from the catalog of TCR beta chain sequences. V and J gene assignment, in a later analysis, came from comparing TCR nucleotide sequences with IMGT/GENE-DB human TR gene sequences. The TCRdist pipeline was used in a later analysis to assign CDR3 sequences and most-parsimonious VDJ recombination scenarios. A later analysis defined each TCR beta chain by its CDR3 amino acid sequence plus V-gene family, and excluded reads lacking a unique V-gene family. As a way to deal with suspected cross-contamination and a sequencing artifact, a later analysis dropped 450 to 700 nucleotide sequences that were highly shared and had low generation probability. For each public chain, a later analysis derived a clonal expansion index from normalized ranks of inferred template counts within each repertoire. In a later analysis, generation probabilities were computed with a VDJ recombination model fitted to out-of-frame rearrangements, and the resulting probabilities were checked against IGoR. In a later analysis, hypergeometric tests were used to score TCR-TCR, TCR-HLA and TCR-CMV co-occurrence, with a repertoire-size bias correction applied to TCR pairs. A later analysis estimated false discovery rates by permuting HLA or CMV assignments 20 times. A later analysis grouped co-occurring TCRs with DBSCAN, adding TCRdist sequence similarity when clustering within HLA-allele-positive subsets. Repertoires with fewer than 30,000 or more than 120,000 public chains were left out of co-occurrence clustering, as were about 5 repertoires with anomalous nucleotide sharing. TCRdb took over this immuneACCESS table, retaining in-frame rearrangements with V and J assigned. Such tables are incomplete; in checked studies, under half of the missing clones stem from an unresolved V gene, and the remainder is unexplained. That table is the source of V, J and clone size, and D and trimming were worked out from the DNA. The table for this sample lists about 140,000 clones; roughly four fifths of them were counted only once. The top ten constitute roughly 3.2% of the sample.

The CDR3, cysteine through phenylalanine, is 11 amino acids long. Only CDR3 DNA remains: 33 bases, in frame from the first base. CDR1 and CDR2, per the germline V gene (reference sequence), are DFQATT and SNEGSKA. A distance of 5 bases separates the germline ends of V and J, which lose 2 bases and 4 bases respectively. In total, 500 to 700 healthy bone marrow donors made up the cohort. Cohort members were all nominally healthy when sampled, although unrecorded immune exposures were likely present. The donor tested CMV seropositive, placing the donor among the roughly 300 seropositive members of the cohort. A peripheral blood sample was collected from each donor, and TCR beta sequencing was performed on peripheral blood mononuclear cells. Genomic DNA was extracted from the blood cell samples with the Qiagen DNeasy Blood Extraction Kit.

The sample comprised PBMCs. Recombination joined TRBV20-1 with TRBJ1-2, with no confident D gene call. The clonotype comes from a man younger than 35 in good health and CMV-seropositive. The DNA sequence reads TGCAGTGCTAGAAGTAGCTATGGCTACACCTTC. Its amino acids are CSARSSYGYTF.